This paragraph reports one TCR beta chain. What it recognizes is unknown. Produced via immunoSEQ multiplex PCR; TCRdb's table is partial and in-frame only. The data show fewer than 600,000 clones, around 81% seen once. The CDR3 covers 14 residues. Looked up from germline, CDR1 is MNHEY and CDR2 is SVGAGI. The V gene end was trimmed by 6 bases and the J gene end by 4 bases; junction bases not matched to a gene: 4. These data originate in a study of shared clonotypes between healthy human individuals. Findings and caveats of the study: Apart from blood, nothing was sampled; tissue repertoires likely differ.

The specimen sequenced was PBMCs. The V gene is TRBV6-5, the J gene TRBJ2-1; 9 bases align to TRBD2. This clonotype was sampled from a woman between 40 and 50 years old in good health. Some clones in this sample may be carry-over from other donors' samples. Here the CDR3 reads CASRRLADYNEQFF. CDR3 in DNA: TGTGCCAGCAGGCGACTAGCGGATTACAATGAGCAGTTCTTC.